Sequencing of this TCR beta chain was carried out in a study of cytomegalovirus exposure and HLA in healthy donors. Study observations and caveats: Later analysis revealed greater clonal expansion in HLA-associated TCR beta chains than in equally common others.

Vbeta (60) and Jbeta (13) primers were used in the PCR. Generated by immunoSEQ multiplex PCR, the TCRdb table keeps only in-frame clones and is missing some. The sample carries roughly 45,000 clones, 51% recorded once. With respect to this clone: Its antigen remains unknown.

This clonotype originated in a man between 60 and 70 years old in good health and CMV-seronegative. Sequencing input: PBMCs.

CDR3 DNA sequence: TGTGCCAGCAGCTTCGAGGCAGGGATTTACACTGAAGCTTTCTTT. Amino acids: CASSFEAGIYTEAFF. The gene calls are TRBV7-2 and TRBJ1-1; D is possibly TRBD1 (5 bases). The CDR3 loop spans 15 amino acids. Per the germline V gene, CDR1 is SGHTA and CDR2 is FQGNSA. V lost 3 bases and J 3 bases, leaving 14 bases between the germline ends.